The subject of this entry is one TCR beta chain. This sample is part of a study of T cell changes during pregnancy in multiple sclerosis. This CDR3 has 15 amino acids. Per the germline V gene, CDR1 is MDHEN and CDR2 is SYDVKM. The V end lost 2 bases, the J end lost 4 bases, and 15 bases lay between the germline ends. The repertoire was sequenced with immunoSEQ multiplex PCR; TCRdb's copy has only in-frame clones and lacks some. Seen here are fewer than 150,000 clones, about 96% observed once, and the top ten hold over 0.35%. Here the sequenced sample was peripheral blood, taken after pregnancy. The TCR originated in a female donor with multiple sclerosis, enrolled in a pregnancy study. This chain uses TRBV28 with TRBJ2-7; D possibly corresponds to TRBD1 (6 bases). The CDR3 reads CASSLVGDIGYEQYF. CDR3 nucleotide sequence: TGTGCCAGCAGTTTAGTCGGGGACATTGGTTACGAGCAGTACTTC.